One and the same sample provided the 25 T cell receptor beta chains below, sequenced in a study of CD8 T cells in ankylosing spondylitis. Study outcomes and limitations: A motif in TCR beta, a set of eight highly homologous variants, appeared characteristic of ankylosing spondylitis blood.

TCRdb re-called the 5' RACE reads through MiXCR, storing one row per CDR3 protein. This sample has about 440,000 distinct CDR3 sequences; under 20% occur once, and the top ten carry just over 1%. These receptors are not linked to any known antigen. The sample was blood, either unsorted or a sorted T cell fraction (not recorded which). These receptors were obtained from a male donor with ankylosing spondylitis.

This clonotype was observed a few times. The J gene is TRBJ2-2, the V gene TRBV12-3 or TRBV12-4; D is perhaps TRBD1 (5 bases). This CDR3 comprises 15 residues. V was cut by 3 bases and J by 1 base, with 9 bases left in between. The CDR3 region is CASSLSDRNTGELFF. DNA of the CDR3: TGTGCCAGCAGTTTGAGTGACAGGAACACCGGGGAGCTGTTTTTT.

The chain is built from TRBV7-2 and TRBJ1-1, with 8 bases identical to TRBD1. V shed 1 base and J 3 bases; nucleotides not matched to a gene: 4. CDR3 length: 15 residues. Germline V lookup: CDR1 SGHTA, CDR2 FQGNSA. CDR3 region: CASSLGDRIYTEAFF. The DNA for the CDR3 is TGTGCCAGCAGCTTAGGGGACAGGATCTACACTGAAGCTTTCTTT. The variable domain in full, completed from reference TRBV7-2 and TRBJ1-1, reads GAGVSQSPSNKVTEKGKDVELRCDPISGHTALYWYRQSLGQGLEFLIYFQGNSAPDKSGLPSDRFSAERTGGSVSTLTIQRTQQEDSAVYLCASSLGDRIYTEAFFGQGTRLTVV.

This chain joins TRBV29-1 and TRBJ2-1, with TRBD2 matching over 7 bases. Trimming at V came to 3 bases and at J to 7 bases, leaving 9 bases not matched to a gene. This CDR3 has 14 amino acids. Germline lookup yields CDR1 SQVTM and CDR2 ANQGSEA. The CDR3 here is CSVDGGRARNEQFF. The CDR3 nucleotides read TGCAGCGTTGATGGAGGGAGGGCCCGGAATGAGCAGTTCTTC.

The rearrangement uses TRBV9 and TRBJ2-1; 11 nucleotides align to TRBD2. Germline CDR1 reads SGDLS; CDR2 reads YYNGEE. The CDR3 has 18 residues. Trimming removed 0 bases from V and 1 base from J; junction bases left unmatched: 6. DNA for the CDR3: TGTGCCAGCAGCGTAGCGAGTATAGCGGGAGGGTCCTACAATGAGCAGTTCTTC. Amino acid sequence: CASSVASIAGGSYNEQFF.

The sample holds a few counts of this clonotype. The V and J genes are TRBV7-2 and TRBJ1-4; 7 bases match TRBD1. There are 16 residues in the CDR3. Germline values: CDR1 SGHTA, CDR2 FQGNSA. J gave up 1 base and V 4 bases, and 6 bases lay outside the gene matches. The CDR3 DNA reads as TGTGCCAGCAGCTCGACAGGGTGGCAAACTAATGAAAAACTGTTTTTT. Residues: CASSSTGWQTNEKLFF.

Only a few counts were recorded for this clonotype. The J gene is TRBJ1-3, the V gene TRBV12-3 or TRBV12-4; the match to TRBD1 covers 7 bases. The CDR3 is 16 amino acids. The J segment lost 3 bases and the V segment lost 2 bases, leaving 7 bases of the junction unmatched. CDR3 sequence (DNA): TGTGCCAGCAGTTTATGGCTAGGGGGCTATGGAAACACCATATATTTT. Its translation is CASSLWLGGYGNTIYF.

The chain is built from TRBV4-1 and TRBJ2-7; 7 nucleotides align to TRBD1. Trimming at V came to 3 bases and at J to 0 bases, leaving 8 bases not matched to a gene. CDR3 length: 16 residues. Germline lookup yields CDR1 MGHRA and CDR2 YSYEKL. CDR3 bases: TGCGCCAGCAGCCACGGGGACAGCTCCTTCTCCTACGAGCAGTACTTC. It codes for CASSHGDSSFSYEQYF.

This clonotype was seen a handful of times. At one boundary the junction diverges from the germline segment, which might be a read error. The J gene is TRBJ2-3, the V gene TRBV3-1; possible D gene TRBD2, 6 bases. Germline-derived CDR1 and CDR2 are LGHDT and YNNKEL (reference sequence). This CDR3 spans 15 amino acids. The DNA for the CDR3 is TGTGTCAGCAGCTTGGGGACTGGAACTTCAGATACGCAGTATTTT. It is translated as CVSSLGTGTSDTQYF.

This clonotype appeared a single time. The chain couples TRBV20-1 to TRBJ2-3, with D possibly being TRBD1 (5 bases). The V gene's germline CDR1 is DFQATT and CDR2 SNEGSKA (reference sequence). V was pared by 6 bases and J by 2 bases, with 12 bases between. The CDR3 consists of 13 residues. The CDR3 DNA is TGCAGTGCGAGACAGCTAAACACAGATACGCAGTATTTT. Protein product: CSARQLNTDTQYF.

This clonotype was picked up a small number of times. In DNA, the CDR3 is TGTGCCAGCATTCAAAGCCTCAATTCACCCCTCCACTTT. This encodes CASIQSLNSPLHF. This chain connects TRBV6-1 to TRBJ1-6; no firm D call. Germline CDR1 and CDR2: MNHNS and SASEGT. The CDR3 is 13 residues long. V lost 7 bases and J 7 bases, leaving 11 bases between the germline ends.

This clonotype was counted a single time. The chain couples TRBV11-1 to TRBJ1-2; tentatively, D is TRBD1 (5 bases). The CDR3 has 18 residues. The V and J ends lost 5 bases and 4 bases respectively, with 26 bases between them. Germline CDR1 reads SGHAT; CDR2 reads FQDESV (reference sequence). For the CDR3, the DNA is TGTGCCAGCAGCCGGAGCACCCGTCGGGACCCAGACGTCTATGGCTACACCTTC. It specifies CASSRSTRRDPDVYGYTF.

Many counts were recorded for this clonotype. The chain recombines TRBV6-5 with TRBJ2-2, with 8 bases identical to TRBD1. CDR3 length: 14 amino acids. With V trimmed by 5 bases and J by 4 bases, 3 bases remained unmatched. Germline V CDR1 and CDR2: MNHEY, SVGAGI. This CDR3 is CASSRDRTTGELFF. The CDR3 DNA is TGTGCCAGCAGTAGGGACAGGACCACCGGGGAGCTGTTTTTT.

This clonotype was counted between two and nine times. The gene calls are TRBV18 and TRBJ2-5; D is unclear. The germline V and J ends were trimmed by 1 base and 0 bases, with 3 bases remaining between them. Germline loops: CDR1 KGHSH, CDR2 LQKENI. This CDR3 is 13 amino acids long. CDR3 sequence (DNA): TGTGCCAGCTCACCACAGAACCAAGAGACCCAGTACTTC. Translating it yields CASSPQNQETQYF.

The gene calls are TRBV7-7 and TRBJ2-1; TRBD2 matches 13 bases. Germline V gives CDR1 SSHAT, CDR2 FNYEAQ (reference sequence). The V gene end was trimmed by 5 bases and the J gene end by 8 bases; junction bases not matched to a gene: 9. The CDR3 is 16 amino acids. The CDR3 DNA follows: TGTGCCAGCAGCCCCCGACTAGCGGGAGGTCCGGATGAGCAGTTCTTC. Translation gives CASSPRLAGGPDEQFF.

V gene TRBV12-3 or TRBV12-4 combines with J gene TRBJ1-6, with 7 bases aligning to TRBD1. The CDR3 totals 15 residues. V was pared by 5 bases and J by 7 bases, with 8 bases of the junction left unmatched. In nucleotides, the CDR3 is TGTGCCAGCAGTCTCGGACAGGCCGAGAATTCACCCCTCCACTTT. Encoded protein: CASSLGQAENSPLHF.

This clonotype was observed a handful of times. V gene TRBV7-9 combines with J gene TRBJ1-2; no definite D call. This CDR3 region has 16 residues. Germline V CDR1 and CDR2: SEHNR, FQNEAQ (reference sequence). Between the trimmed V and J ends, which lost 4 bases and 1 base, there was a span of 16 bases. In DNA, the CDR3 is TGTGCCAGCAGCTCCCCCGCCGGGCCCGTTAACTATGGCTACACCTTC. This gives the protein CASSSPAGPVNYGYTF.

The chain joins TRBV19 to TRBJ2-3; 11 bases fit TRBD2. After removal of 1 base from V and 5 bases from J, the junction contained 8 bases not matched to a gene. CDR3 length: 17 amino acids. CDR1 is LNHDA, CDR2 SQIVND, per germline (reference sequence). CDR3 protein: CASSIGSGGAVGDTQYF. Written as DNA, the CDR3 is TGTGCCAGTAGTATAGGTAGCGGGGGGGCGGTTGGAGATACGCAGTATTTT.

This clonotype came up many times. The gene calls are TRBV25-1 and TRBJ2-1; D is ambiguous. V shed 4 bases and J shed 7 bases, with 17 bases lying between them. Looked up from germline, CDR1 is MGHDK and CDR2 is SYGVNS. The CDR3 runs 15 residues. The CDR3 region has the DNA TGTGCCAGCAGTGCCCCTAGGAGTGGTCGGAATGAGCAGTTCTTC. Translation: CASSAPRSGRNEQFF.

This clonotype was detected once. The gene calls are TRBV13 and TRBJ1-1, with 8 bases matching TRBD1. The length of the CDR3 is 13 residues. Unmatched junction bases numbered 4, after V lost 6 bases and J lost 4 bases. Looked up from germline, CDR1 is PRHDT and CDR2 is FYEKMQ (reference sequence). For the CDR3, the DNA is TGTGCCAGCAGGTATACAGGGGGCACTGAAGCTTTCTTT. As protein: CASRYTGGTEAFF.

This clonotype has just a few counts. The rearrangement uses TRBV15 and TRBJ2-5, with D tentatively TRBD2 (5 bases). CDR3 size: 13 residues. Per germline, CDR1 LNHNV and CDR2 YYDKDF (reference sequence). The V end was cut by 6 bases, the J end by 0 bases, with 8 bases between. Here the CDR3 reads CATRLVYQETQYF. The DNA of the CDR3 is TGTGCCACCAGACTAGTCTACCAAGAGACCCAGTACTTC.

This clonotype has at least ten counts. This chain joins TRBV20-1 and TRBJ2-1, with D possibly matching TRBD2 (6 bases). Germline assignment: CDR1 DFQATT and CDR2 SNEGSKA (reference sequence). Trimming stripped 7 bases from V and 1 base from J, with 14 bases between. The CDR3 consists of 14 residues. The CDR3 protein is CSGVGRGSYNEQFF. The CDR3 DNA reads as TGCAGTGGGGTCGGGAGAGGTTCCTACAATGAGCAGTTCTTC.

This chain uses TRBV3-1 with TRBJ2-5, with D perhaps matching TRBD2 (6 bases). This CDR3 spans 14 amino acids. CDR1 LGHDT and CDR2 YNNKEL come from the germline V gene (reference sequence). V shed 1 base and J shed 3 bases, with 9 bases lying between them. CDR3 DNA: TGTGCCAGCAGCCAAGCGGGCGGGGAAGAGACCCAGTACTTC. Translated, it gives CASSQAGGEETQYF.

Turning to this clonotype: With a much larger clone just one base away, this may be a read error. The chain joins TRBV15 to TRBJ1-2, with TRBD1 identical over 7 bases. The CDR3 spans 15 residues. Germline V lookup: CDR1 LNHNV, CDR2 YYDKDF (reference sequence). CDR3 loop: CPTSAGQPNHYGYTF. The CDR3 coding sequence is TGTCCCACCAGCGCGGGACAGCCTAATCACTATGGCTACACCTTC.

The genes are TRBV29-1 and TRBJ2-3; D is unresolved. The V gene's germline CDR1 is SQVTM and CDR2 ANQGSEA. The CDR3 covers 10 residues. Trimming pared 7 bases from V and 5 bases from J, leaving 7 bases between. CDR3 nucleotide sequence: TGCAGCGCCAAGAGAGATACGCAGTATTTT. The encoded protein is CSAKRDTQYF.

This clonotype was seen only a few times. V is TRBV20-1 and J is TRBJ1-4, with a possible D match to TRBD1 (5 bases). Trimming removed 4 bases from V and 7 bases from J, with 10 bases in between. This CDR3 has 12 amino acids. In germline, CDR1 is DFQATT, CDR2 SNEGSKA (reference sequence). The DNA of the CDR3 is TGCAGTGCTAAAGGGGCGAGTGAAAAACTGTTTTTT. Translating gives CSAKGASEKLFF.